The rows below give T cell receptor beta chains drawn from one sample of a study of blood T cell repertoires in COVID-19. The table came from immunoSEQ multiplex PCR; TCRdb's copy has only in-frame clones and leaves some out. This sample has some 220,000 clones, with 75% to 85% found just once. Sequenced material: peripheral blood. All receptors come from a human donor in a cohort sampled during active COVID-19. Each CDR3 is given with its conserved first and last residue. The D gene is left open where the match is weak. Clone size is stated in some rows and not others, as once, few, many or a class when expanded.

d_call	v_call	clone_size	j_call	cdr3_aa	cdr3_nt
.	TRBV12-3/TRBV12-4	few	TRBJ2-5	CASSYQGWETQYF	TGTGCCAGCAGTTATCAGGGTTGGGAGACCCAGTACTTC
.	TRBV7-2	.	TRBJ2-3	CASSLAGRGVQDTQYF	TGTGCCAGCAGCTTGGCGGGCAGGGGCGTCCAAGATACGCAGTATTTT
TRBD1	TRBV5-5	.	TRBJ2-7	CASSWGTGVYEQYF	TGTGCCAGCAGCTGGGGGACAGGGGTCTACGAGCAGTACTTC
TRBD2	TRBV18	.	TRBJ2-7	CASSPTSGVSYEQYF	TGTGCCAGCTCACCAACTAGCGGGGTCTCCTACGAGCAGTACTTC
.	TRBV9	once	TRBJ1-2	CASSRTSGEGYTF	TGTGCCAGCAGCCGGACCTCGGGGGAAGGCTACACCTTC
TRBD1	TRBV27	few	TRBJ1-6	CASRTGQRSPLHF	TGTGCCAGCCGGACAGGGCAAAGGTCACCCCTCCACTTT
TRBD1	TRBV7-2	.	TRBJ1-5	CASSLDRGRYQPQHF	TGTGCCAGCAGCTTAGACAGGGGGCGATATCAGCCCCAGCATTTT
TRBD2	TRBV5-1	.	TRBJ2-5	CASSLSSGGLLGETQYF	TGCGCCAGCAGCTTGTCCAGCGGGGGCCTACTCGGGGAGACCCAGTACTTC
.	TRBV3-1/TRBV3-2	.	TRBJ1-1	CASSENPQSAFF	TGTGCCAGCAGCGAGAACCCACAGTCGGCTTTCTTT
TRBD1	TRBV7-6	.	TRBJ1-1	CASSSRQGTEAFF	TGTGCCAGCAGCTCCAGACAGGGTACTGAAGCTTTCTTT
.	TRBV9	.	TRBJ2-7	CASSVAGRQEIYEQYF	TGTGCCAGCAGCGTAGCAGGTAGACAGGAGATCTACGAGCAGTACTTC
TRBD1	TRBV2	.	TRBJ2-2	CASRGTGTNGELFF	TGTGCCAGCAGGGGGACAGGGACAAACGGGGAGCTGTTTTTT
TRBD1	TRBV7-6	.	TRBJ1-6	CASSIGTAYNSPLHF	TGTGCCAGCAGCATCGGGACAGCCTATAATTCACCCCTCCACTTT
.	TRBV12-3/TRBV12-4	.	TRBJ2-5	CASSFRVETQYF	TGTGCCAGCAGTTTCAGGGTAGAGACCCAGTACTTC
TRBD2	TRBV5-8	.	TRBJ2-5	CASSLESGAAGGPQYF	TGTGCCAGCAGCTTGGAATCCGGGGCGGCGGGGGGGCCCCAGTACTTC
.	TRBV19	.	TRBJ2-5	CASSGTLQETQYF	TGTGCCAGTTCCGGGACATTACAAGAGACCCAGTACTTC
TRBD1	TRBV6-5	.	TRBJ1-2	CASSYQGQGNGYTF	TGTGCCAGCAGTTACCAGGGACAGGGAAATGGCTACACCTTC
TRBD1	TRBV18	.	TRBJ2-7	CASSPRQGVSYEQYF	TGTGCCAGCTCACCACGACAGGGAGTCTCCTACGAGCAGTACTTC
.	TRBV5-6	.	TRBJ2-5	CASSAGFSETQYF	TGTGCCAGCAGTGCAGGGTTTTCAGAGACCCAGTACTTC
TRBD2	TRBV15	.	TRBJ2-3	CATSCRGGASGRDTQYF	TGTGCCACCAGCTGCCGGGGGGGGGCTAGCGGTAGAGATACGCAGTATTTT
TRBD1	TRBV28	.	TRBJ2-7	CATGWTGPSYEQYF	TGTGCCACCGGATGGACAGGGCCTTCCTACGAGCAGTACTTC
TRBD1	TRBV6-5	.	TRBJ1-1	CASRRQGAYHEAFF	TGTGCCAGCAGAAGACAGGGAGCTTACCATGAAGCTTTCTTT
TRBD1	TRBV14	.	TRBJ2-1	CASSQMDRRGSNEQFF	TGTGCCAGCAGCCAAATGGACAGGCGAGGGAGTAATGAGCAGTTCTTC
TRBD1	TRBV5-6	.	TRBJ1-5	CASSFNRGPQPQHF	TGTGCCAGCAGCTTCAACAGGGGTCCCCAGCCCCAGCATTTT
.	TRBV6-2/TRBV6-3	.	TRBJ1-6	CASSPPFTPGEESPLHF	TGTGCCAGCAGCCCCCCGTTTACTCCGGGGGAAGAATCACCCCTCCACTTT
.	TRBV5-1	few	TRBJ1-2	CASSPGPERNYGYTF	TGCGCCAGCAGCCCTGGCCCGGAGAGAAACTATGGCTACACCTTC
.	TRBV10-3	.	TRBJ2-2	CAISERDTYTGELFF	TGTGCCATCAGTGAGAGGGACACTTACACCGGGGAGCTGTTTTTT
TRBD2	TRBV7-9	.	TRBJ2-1	CASSRLAGAYNEQFF	TGTGCCAGCAGCCGACTAGCGGGAGCGTACAATGAGCAGTTCTTC
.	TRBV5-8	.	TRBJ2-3	CAISRGRGTDTQYF	TGTGCCATCTCACGGGGAAGAGGCACAGATACGCAGTATTTT